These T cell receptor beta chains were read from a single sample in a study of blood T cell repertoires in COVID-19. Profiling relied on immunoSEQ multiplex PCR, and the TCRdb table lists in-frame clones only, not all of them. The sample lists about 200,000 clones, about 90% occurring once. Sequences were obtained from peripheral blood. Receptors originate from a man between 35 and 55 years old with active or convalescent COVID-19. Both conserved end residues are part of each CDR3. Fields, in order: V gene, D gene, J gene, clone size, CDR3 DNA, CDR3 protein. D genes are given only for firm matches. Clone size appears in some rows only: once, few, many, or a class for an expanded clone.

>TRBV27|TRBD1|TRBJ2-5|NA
TGTGCCAGCAGTTACGGACAGGGGGCAGAGACCCAGTACTTC
CASSYGQGAETQYF
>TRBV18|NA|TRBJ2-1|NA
TGTGCCAGCTCACGGGAGCGGACCCCTGGAGGGAACAATGAGCAGTTCTTC
CASSRERTPGGNNEQFF
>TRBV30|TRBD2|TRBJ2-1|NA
TGTGCCTGGTCTAGCGGGAGAAGCCACAATGAGCAGTTCTTC
CAWSSGRSHNEQFF
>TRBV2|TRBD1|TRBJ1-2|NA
TGTGCCAGCAGGGGGACAGACTATGGCTACACCTTC
CASRGTDYGYTF
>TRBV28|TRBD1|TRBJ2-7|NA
TGTGCCAGCAGATCTACAGGGGACGAGCAGTACTTC
CASRSTGDEQYF
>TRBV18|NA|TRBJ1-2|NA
TGTGCCAGCTCACCGGAGGGTAACTATGGCTACACCTTC
CASSPEGNYGYTF
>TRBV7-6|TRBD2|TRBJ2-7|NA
TGTGCCAGCAGCTTAGCACTATCGAAGCGGGAAACCTTCTACGAGCAGTACTTC
CASSLALSKRETFYEQYF
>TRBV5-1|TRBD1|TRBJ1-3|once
TGCGCCAGCAGCGGGAGCGGACAGGGATTCCCTGGAAACACCATATATTTT
CASSGSGQGFPGNTIYF
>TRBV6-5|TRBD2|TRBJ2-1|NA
TGTGCCAGCAGTTACTGGAGACTAGCGGGTCCCAATGAGCAGTTCTTC
CASSYWRLAGPNEQFF
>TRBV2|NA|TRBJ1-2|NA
NA
CASSTSQGYYGYTF
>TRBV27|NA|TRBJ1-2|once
TGTGCCAGCTGGGCCAACTATGGCTACACCTTC
CASWANYGYTF
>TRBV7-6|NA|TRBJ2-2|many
TGTGCCAGCAGCCCCGGACAGAGAAACACCGGGGAGCTGTTTTTT
CASSPGQRNTGELFF
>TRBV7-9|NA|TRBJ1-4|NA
TGTGCCAGCAGCCCACTTGGACAGGAAAAACTGTTTTTT
CASSPLGQEKLFF
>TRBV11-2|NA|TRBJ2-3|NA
TGTGCCAGCAGTCCAGAGGGAATAGTCGGGTATGGCACAGATACGCAGTATTTT
CASSPEGIVGYGTDTQYF
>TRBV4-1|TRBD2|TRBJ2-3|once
TGCGCCAGCAGCTTTGACGGGGGGAGGGCCGATACGCAGTATTTT
CASSFDGGRADTQYF
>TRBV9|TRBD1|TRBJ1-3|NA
TGTGCCAGCAGCCCCCGGGACAGGGGTGGAAACACCATATATTTT
CASSPRDRGGNTIYF
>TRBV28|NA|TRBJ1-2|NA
TGTGCCAGCAGTTCTCCTAGTGTAGGTCCCTATGGCTACACCTTC
CASSSPSVGPYGYTF
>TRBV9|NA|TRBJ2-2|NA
TGTGCCAGCAGCGTAGACGGTCACTCCGGCGGGGAGCTGTTTTTT
CASSVDGHSGGELFF
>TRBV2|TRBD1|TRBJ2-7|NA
TGTGCCAGCAGCGCTCGGGGACAGGGGTACGAGCAGTACTTC
CASSARGQGYEQYF
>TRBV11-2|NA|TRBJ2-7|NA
TGTGCCAGCTCTTCTTTACTCTCCTACGAGCAGTACTTC
CASSSLLSYEQYF
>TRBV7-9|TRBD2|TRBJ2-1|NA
TGTGCCAGCAGCCCTCTAGCGGGGGGGCACATGGGCTACAATGAGCAGTTCTTC
CASSPLAGGHMGYNEQFF
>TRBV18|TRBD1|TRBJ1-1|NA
TGTGCCAGCTCACCCCCTGGACAGGGGGCGACTGAAGCTTTCTTT
CASSPPGQGATEAFF
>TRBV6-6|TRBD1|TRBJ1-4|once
TGTGCCAGCAGACACACACAGGGGGTCACTAATGAAAAACTGTTTTTT
CASRHTQGVTNEKLFF
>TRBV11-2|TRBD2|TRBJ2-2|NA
TGTGCCAGCAGCTTAGAGCGTCCGCCTAGCGGGATATGGATCGGGGAGCTGTTTTTT
CASSLERPPSGIWIGELFF
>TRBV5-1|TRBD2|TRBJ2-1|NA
TGCGCCAGCAGCTTGGGGGCTACTAGCGGGGGCCCGTACAATGAGCAGTTCTTC
CASSLGATSGGPYNEQFF
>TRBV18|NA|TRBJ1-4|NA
TGTGCCAGCTCACCAACAGGGATGGATGAAAAACTGTTTTTT
CASSPTGMDEKLFF
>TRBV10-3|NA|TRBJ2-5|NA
TGTGCCATCAGTGAAGCCCCTGAGACCCAGTACTTC
CAISEAPETQYF
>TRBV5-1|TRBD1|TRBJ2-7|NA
TGCGCCAGCAGCCAAGGACAGGGTTGGAGCTACGAGCAGTACTTC
CASSQGQGWSYEQYF
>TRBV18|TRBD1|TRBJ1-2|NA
TGTGCCAGCTCAGGGGACAGATTTAACTATGGCTACACCTTC
CASSGDRFNYGYTF
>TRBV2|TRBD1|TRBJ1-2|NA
TGTGCCAGCAGTGAGAGCAGGGGGCTTTATGGCTACACCTTC
CASSESRGLYGYTF
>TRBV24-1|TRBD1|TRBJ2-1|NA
TGTGCCACCAGTGACCTACCGGGACAGGGACCCAATGAGCAGTTCTTC
CATSDLPGQGPNEQFF
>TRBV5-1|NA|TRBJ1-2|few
TGCGCCAGCAGCTTGGACAGCTATGGCTACACCTTC
CASSLDSYGYTF